The 24 T cell receptor beta chains in this list originate from one sample, sequenced in a study of blood T cell repertoires in COVID-19. Clones were read by immunoSEQ multiplex PCR, and TCRdb kept only the in-frame ones, dropping some. The table includes roughly 380,000 clones, about 91% detected once. Material: peripheral blood. The receptors were gathered from a woman aged 40 to 50 with COVID-19, enrolled during active disease.

Comment on this clone: Relative to the germline gene, one junction end is altered; a read error may explain this. The chain couples TRBV18 to TRBJ2-7; D is possibly TRBD2 (5 bases). CDR1 and CDR2 (germline): KGHSH, LQKENI. The CDR3 spans 15 residues. CDR3 DNA sequence: TGTGCCAGCTCCCCACAAGGAGGAATTGCCTACGAGCAGTACTTC. It encodes CASSPQGGIAYEQYF.

This chain links TRBV4-3 with TRBJ2-1; no definite D call. The CDR3 extends over 15 amino acids. Germline CDR1 LGHNA, CDR2 YSLEER. V was trimmed by 0 bases and J by 3 bases, leaving 9 bases between them. CDR3 nucleotide sequence: TGCGCCAGCAGCCAAGATTGGGCAGACTACAATGAGCAGTTCTTC. Translated, it gives CASSQDWADYNEQFF.

The chain couples TRBV27 to TRBJ2-1; 8 bases agree with TRBD2. In germline, CDR1 is MNHEY, CDR2 SMNVEV (reference sequence). CDR3 length: 14 residues. V was clipped by 6 bases and J by 10 bases; unmatched bases: 11. The CDR3 bases are TGTGCCAGCAGCCAGCGGGAGTTGAGCCCCGAGCAGTTCTTC. The encoded protein is CASSQRELSPEQFF.

The chain combines TRBV18 with TRBJ1-5, with a weak D call TRBD1 (5 bases). Trimming stripped 6 bases from V and 5 bases from J, with 14 bases between. The CDR3 is 14 amino acids. Germline V CDR1 and CDR2: KGHSH, LQKENI. The CDR3 bases are TGTGCCAGCTCCCCCCGACAGAGAGATCAGCCCCAGCATTTT. Encoded protein: CASSPRQRDQPQHF.

This chain joins TRBV7-2 and TRBJ1-6; unclear D gene. The CDR3 has 16 amino acids. The V end lost 5 bases, the J end lost 7 bases, and 18 bases lay between the germline ends. From germline, CDR1 is SGHTA and CDR2 FQGNSA. The CDR3 is CASSPYEAVKNSPLHF. The CDR3, as DNA: TGTGCCAGCAGCCCGTACGAAGCGGTGAAAAATTCACCCCTCCACTTT. The full variable domain, its missing parts supplied by reference TRBV7-2 and TRBJ1-6, is GAGVSQSPSNKVTEKGKDVELRCDPISGHTALYWYRQSLGQGLEFLIYFQGNSAPDKSGLPSDRFSAERTGGSVSTLTIQRTQQEDSAVYLCASSPYEAVKNSPLHFGNGTRLTVT.

This clone has a handful of counts. The chain links TRBV5-4 to TRBJ1-6, with D uncertain. Germline CDR1 is SGHNT and CDR2 is YYREEE (reference sequence). The CDR3 length is 14 residues. Trimming pared 1 base from V and 8 bases from J, leaving 10 bases between. The CDR3 bases are TGTGCCAGCAGCTTGTCGAGGGTTGATTCACCCCTCCACTTT. Its translation: CASSLSRVDSPLHF.

J is TRBJ2-3 and V is TRBV20-1, with 8 positions matching TRBD2. The CDR3 spans 15 residues. Per the germline V gene, CDR1 is DFQATT and CDR2 is SNEGSKA (reference sequence). The junction had 6 bases not matched to a gene; V was cut back by 3 bases and J by 1 base. Here the CDR3 DNA reads TGCAGTGCTAGTGGAGCGGGAGTCGGCACAGATACGCAGTATTTT. Residues: CSASGAGVGTDTQYF.

The V and J genes are TRBV3-1 (or the pseudogene TRBV3-2) and TRBJ2-1; D uncertain. The germline V gene has CDR1 LGHDT and CDR2 YNNKEL (reference sequence). The V gene lost 2 bases and the J gene lost 7 bases, with 6 bases spanning the gap. There are 12 residues in the CDR3. CDR3 DNA sequence: TGTGCCAGCAGCCAATACTTGAATGAGCAGTTCTTC. Translation gives CASSQYLNEQFF.

The V call is TRBV5-6, the J call TRBJ2-1, with 10 bases matching TRBD1. This CDR3 comprises 17 residues. Germline V gene lookup returns CDR1 SGHDT and CDR2 YYEEEE. Unmatched junction bases numbered 13, after V lost 3 bases and J lost 7 bases. CDR3: CASSSGGGQGKRNEQFF. As DNA, the CDR3 is TGTGCCAGCAGCTCGGGAGGGGGACAGGGGAAGAGGAATGAGCAGTTCTTC.

The chain links TRBV11-2 to TRBJ1-2; 8 bases map to TRBD1. The germline gives CDR1 SGHAT, CDR2 FQNNGV. This CDR3 is 14 amino acids long. V gave up 5 bases and J gave up 4 bases; unmatched junction bases: 6. The CDR3 nucleotides read TGTGCCAGCAGCCCCGACAGGGGTGGCTATGGCTACACCTTC. Its protein is CASSPDRGGYGYTF.

The chain couples TRBV19 to TRBJ1-5, with 8 positions matching TRBD1. The V gene end was trimmed by 3 bases and the J gene end by 1 base; junction bases not matched to a gene: 11. The CDR3 length is 18 residues. From germline, CDR1 is LNHDA and CDR2 SQIVND (reference sequence). The CDR3 reads CASSITAQGAVSNQPQHF. The CDR3 bases are TGTGCCAGTAGTATCACAGCCCAGGGGGCAGTGAGCAATCAGCCCCAGCATTTT. Using reference TRBV19 and TRBJ1-5 for the parts outside the CDR3, the full variable domain is DGGITQSPKYLFRKEGQNVTLSCEQNLNHDAMYWYRQDPGQGLRLIYYSQIVNDFQKGDIAEGYSVSREKKESFPLTVTSAQKNPTAFYLCASSITAQGAVSNQPQHFGDGTRLSIL.

The chain employs TRBV28 and TRBJ1-3; D not resolved. This CDR3 has 15 amino acids. Trimming shortened V by 7 bases and J by 4 bases, and 17 bases separated the two germline ends. In germline, CDR1 is MDHEN, CDR2 SYDVKM. This chain's CDR3 is CASTQRPIAGNTIYF. CDR3 sequence (DNA): TGTGCCAGCACCCAGCGGCCCATCGCAGGAAACACCATATATTTT.

The chain has TRBV30 and TRBJ2-7, with 7 bases that match TRBD1. The V gene end was trimmed by 3 bases and the J gene end by 8 bases; junction bases not matched to a gene: 4. This CDR3 has 11 amino acids. Germline V gene data show CDR1 as GTSNPN and CDR2 as SVGIG (reference sequence). DNA of the CDR3: TGTGCCTGGAGGAGACAGGGACAGCAGTACTTC. Translation gives CAWRRQGQQYF.

V is TRBV4-2 and J is TRBJ1-1; the D gene is possibly TRBD1 (5 bases). The CDR3 is made up of 16 amino acids. The V and J ends lost 4 bases and 2 bases respectively, with 17 bases between them. Germline CDR1 LGHNA, CDR2 YNFKEQ. The CDR3 is CASSRGRGGPNTEAFF. The CDR3 bases are TGTGCCAGCAGCCGAGGAAGGGGAGGGCCTAACACTGAAGCTTTCTTT.

As to this clone: A read error may account for a junction end that differs from germline. The rearrangement joins TRBV2 to TRBJ2-1; D may be TRBD2 (6 bases). This CDR3 comprises 14 residues. Germline V gives CDR1 SNHLY, CDR2 FYNNEI. For the CDR3, the DNA is TGTGCCAGCAGTCCGCGGGACTCCAACAATGAGCAGTTCTTC. Its protein is CASSPRDSNNEQFF.

The gene calls are TRBV28 and TRBJ1-3; weak D call: TRBD1 (5 bases). V lost 4 bases to trimming and J lost 8 bases, with 12 bases between them. Looked up from germline, CDR1 is MDHEN and CDR2 is SYDVKM. CDR3 size: 13 residues. Written as DNA, the CDR3 is TGTGCCAGCAGTTCGGCAGGGAGGGACACCATATATTTT. It is translated as CASSSAGRDTIYF.

This chain connects TRBV7-2 to TRBJ1-2; D uncertain. Germline V CDR1 and CDR2: SGHTA, FQGNSA. Trimming cost V 0 bases and J 8 bases, with 19 bases left between them. CDR3 size: 16 residues. The CDR3 protein is CASSLATKDGGLGYTF. DNA of the CDR3: TGTGCCAGCAGCTTAGCGACAAAAGACGGAGGTCTGGGCTACACCTTC.

The chain uses TRBV3-1 (or the pseudogene TRBV3-2) and TRBJ2-2, with a weak D call TRBD2 (5 bases). Germline lookup yields CDR1 LGHDT and CDR2 YNNKEL (reference sequence). Trimming pared 2 bases from V and 6 bases from J, leaving 22 bases between. The CDR3 is made up of 18 amino acids. DNA of the CDR3: TGTGCCAGCAGCCAAAGGCGGACTTACCCGATGTTCGCCGGGGAGCTGTTTTTT. Translating gives CASSQRRTYPMFAGELFF.

This chain joins TRBV4-1 and TRBJ1-3, with 7 nucleotides matching TRBD1. CDR3 size: 16 residues. J gave up 2 bases and V 0 bases, and 4 bases lay outside the gene matches. CDR1 is MGHRA and CDR2 is YSYEKL in the germline V gene. The CDR3 coding sequence is TGCGCCAGCAGCCAAGAAGGAGGGGGCCCTGGAAACACCATATATTTT. Translated, it gives CASSQEGGGPGNTIYF.

This clone was detected once. This chain connects TRBV7-2 to TRBJ2-7; the D gene is possibly TRBD2 (6 bases). The V end was cut by 7 bases, the J end by 8 bases, with 18 bases between. This CDR3 spans 13 amino acids. The germline gives CDR1 SGHTA, CDR2 FQGNSA. The CDR3 nucleotides are TGTGCCAGCACCCCGACTAGACCCTCCCAGCAGTACTTC. Amino acid sequence: CASTPTRPSQQYF.

The V gene is TRBV18, the J gene TRBJ1-5, with 8 bases that match TRBD1. The V gene end was trimmed by 5 bases and the J gene end by 6 bases; junction bases not matched to a gene: 6. Germline V gene data show CDR1 as KGHSH and CDR2 as LQKENI. The CDR3 is 14 amino acids. CDR3 residues: CASSDRGSSQPQHF. The CDR3 nucleotides are TGTGCCAGCTCAGACAGGGGATCGAGTCAGCCCCAGCATTTT.

This clone was observed once. V usage is TRBV6-2 or TRBV6-3 and J usage is TRBJ2-1, with D perhaps TRBD2 (6 bases). Germline lookup yields CDR1 MNHEY and CDR2 SVGEGT. The CDR3 is 13 amino acids. Between the trimmed V and J ends, which lost 2 bases and 8 bases, there was a span of 10 bases. This CDR3 is CASSYPPGDEQFF. As DNA, the CDR3 is TGTGCCAGCAGTTACCCCCCGGGGGATGAGCAGTTCTTC.

This chain connects TRBV18 to TRBJ2-3; TRBD1 might be the D (6 bases). CDR3 length: 15 residues. Germline lookup yields CDR1 KGHSH and CDR2 LQKENI. V shed 3 bases and J shed 2 bases, with 12 bases lying between them. The CDR3 DNA reads as TGTGCCAGCTCACCGGCAAGGGGGTTCACAGATACGCAGTATTTT. It translates to CASSPARGFTDTQYF.

The chain recombines TRBV11-3 with TRBJ2-2; 7 positions match TRBD1. Trimming removed 5 bases from V and 2 bases from J; junction bases left unmatched: 11. This CDR3 is 17 amino acids long. CDR1 is SGHNT, CDR2 YENEEA, per germline. The CDR3: CASSPKRDSRNTGELFF. In DNA form, the CDR3 reads TGTGCCAGCAGCCCCAAGAGGGACAGTAGAAACACCGGGGAGCTGTTTTTT.